These T cell receptor beta chains were read from a single sample in a study of CD8 T cells in Susac syndrome. TCRdb fed the immunoSEQ multiplex PCR reads into MiXCR, producing one record per CDR3 protein. The data contain nearly 200,000 distinct CDR3 sequences, nearly 95% of them seen just once; the ten biggest clones take up roughly 0.088%. The sample consisted of CD4+ T cells from PBMCs. Source of these receptors: a human donor with multiple sclerosis. Each CDR3 is given with its conserved first and last residue. D genes are given only for firm matches.

v_call	d_call	cdr3_aa
TRBV7-8	TRBD2	CASNGREGLVETQYF
TRBV19	.	CASSVNGELFF
TRBV4-1	.	CASSQVRQWNSPLHF
TRBV6-1	TRBD2	CASSLTGLAGTGEQFF
TRBV5-1	.	CASSLLWDYEQYF
TRBV27	.	CASSPLRLTDTQYF
TRBV30	.	CAWISANTGELFF
TRBV7-2	.	CASSRSNQPQHF
TRBV6-2/TRBV6-3	.	CASSAHNSGANVLTF
TRBV12-3/TRBV12-4	TRBD1	CASSYTGGAGELFF